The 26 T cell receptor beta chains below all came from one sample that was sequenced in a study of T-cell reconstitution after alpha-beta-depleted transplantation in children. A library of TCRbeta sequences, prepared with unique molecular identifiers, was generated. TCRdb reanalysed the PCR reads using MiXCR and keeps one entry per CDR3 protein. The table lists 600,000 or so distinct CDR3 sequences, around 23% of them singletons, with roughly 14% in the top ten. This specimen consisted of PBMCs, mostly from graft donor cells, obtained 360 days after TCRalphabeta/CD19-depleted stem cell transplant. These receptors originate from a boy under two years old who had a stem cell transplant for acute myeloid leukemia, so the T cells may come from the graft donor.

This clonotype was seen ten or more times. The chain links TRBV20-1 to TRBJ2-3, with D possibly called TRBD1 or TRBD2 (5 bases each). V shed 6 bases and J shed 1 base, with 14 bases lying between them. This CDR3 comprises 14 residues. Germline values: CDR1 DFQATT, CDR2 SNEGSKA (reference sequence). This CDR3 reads CSATPGPRTDTQYF. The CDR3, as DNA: TGCAGTGCCACCCCGGGACCTCGCACAGATACGCAGTATTTT.

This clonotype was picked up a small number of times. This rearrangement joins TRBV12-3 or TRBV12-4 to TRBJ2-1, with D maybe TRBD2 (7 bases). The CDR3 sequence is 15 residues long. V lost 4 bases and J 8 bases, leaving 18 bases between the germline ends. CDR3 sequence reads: CASSSSNGGRDEQFF. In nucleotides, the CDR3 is TGTGCCAGCAGTTCGAGTAACGGGGGGCGAGATGAGCAGTTCTTC.

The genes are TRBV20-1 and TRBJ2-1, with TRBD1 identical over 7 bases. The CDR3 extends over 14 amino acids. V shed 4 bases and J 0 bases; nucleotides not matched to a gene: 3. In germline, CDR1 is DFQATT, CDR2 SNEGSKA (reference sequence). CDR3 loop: CSATDRYSYNEQFF. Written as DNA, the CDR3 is TGCAGTGCTACGGACAGGTACTCCTACAATGAGCAGTTCTTC.

The CDR3 sequence is CASSPGLGSRETQYF. The DNA of the CDR3 is TGTGCCAGCAGCCCGGGACTAGGATCCCGAGAGACCCAGTACTTC. V gene TRBV12-3 or TRBV12-4 combines with J gene TRBJ2-5; 8 bases map to TRBD2. Trimming took 6 bases from V and 4 from J; bases not matched to a gene: 10. The CDR3 sequence is 15 residues long.

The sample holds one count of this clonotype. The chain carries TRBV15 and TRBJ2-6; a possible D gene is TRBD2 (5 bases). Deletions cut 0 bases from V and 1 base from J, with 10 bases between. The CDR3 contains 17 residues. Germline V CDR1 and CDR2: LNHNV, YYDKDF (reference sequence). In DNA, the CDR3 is TGTGCCACCAGCAGAGAACGTGGGAGTTCTGGGGCCAACGTCCTGACTTTC. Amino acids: CATSRERGSSGANVLTF.

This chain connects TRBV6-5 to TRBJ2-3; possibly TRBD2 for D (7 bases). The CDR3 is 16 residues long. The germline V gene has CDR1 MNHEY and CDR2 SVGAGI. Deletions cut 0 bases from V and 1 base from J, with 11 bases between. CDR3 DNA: TGTGCCAGCAGTTACTCGGCGCGGGGGCGCACAGATACGCAGTATTTT. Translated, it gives CASSYSARGRTDTQYF.

The CDR3 DNA sequence: TGTGCCAGTTCGACCAACGGGGTGAACACTGAAGCTTTCTTT. It yields the protein CASSTNGVNTEAFF. The chain has TRBV6-1 and TRBJ1-1; D uncertain. Looked up from germline, CDR1 is MNHNS and CDR2 is SASEGT. The CDR3 is 14 residues long. Trimming shortened V by 9 bases and J by 0 bases, and 14 bases separated the two germline ends.

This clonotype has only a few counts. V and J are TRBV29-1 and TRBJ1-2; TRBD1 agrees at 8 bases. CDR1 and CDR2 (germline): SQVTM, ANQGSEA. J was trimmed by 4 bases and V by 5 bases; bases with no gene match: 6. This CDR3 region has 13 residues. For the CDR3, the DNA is TGCAGCGTTCAAAAACAGGGGGGCTATGGCTACACCTTC. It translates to CSVQKQGGYGYTF.

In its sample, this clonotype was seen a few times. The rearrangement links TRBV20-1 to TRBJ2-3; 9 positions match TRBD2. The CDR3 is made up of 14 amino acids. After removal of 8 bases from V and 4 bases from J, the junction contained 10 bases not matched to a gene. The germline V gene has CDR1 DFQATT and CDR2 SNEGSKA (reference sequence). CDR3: CSLKAGGSSDTQYF. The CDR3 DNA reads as TGCAGTCTAAAAGCGGGGGGCAGTTCAGATACGCAGTATTTT.

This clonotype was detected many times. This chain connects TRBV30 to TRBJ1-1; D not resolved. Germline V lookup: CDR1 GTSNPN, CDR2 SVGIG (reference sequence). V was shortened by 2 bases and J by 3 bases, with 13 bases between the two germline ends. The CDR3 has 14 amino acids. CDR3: CAWSTTSEDTEAFF. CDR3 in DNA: TGTGCCTGGAGTACTACATCGGAGGACACTGAAGCTTTCTTT.

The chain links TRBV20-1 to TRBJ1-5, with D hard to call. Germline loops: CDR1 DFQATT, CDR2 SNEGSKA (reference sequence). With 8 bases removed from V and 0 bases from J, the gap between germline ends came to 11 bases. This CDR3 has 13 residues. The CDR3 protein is CSTQSGSNQPQHF. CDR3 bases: TGCAGTACCCAATCAGGTAGCAATCAGCCCCAGCATTTT.

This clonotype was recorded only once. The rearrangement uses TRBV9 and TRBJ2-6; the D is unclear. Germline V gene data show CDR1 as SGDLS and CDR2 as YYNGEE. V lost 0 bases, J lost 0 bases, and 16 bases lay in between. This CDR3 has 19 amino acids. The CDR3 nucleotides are TGTGCCAGCAGCGTAGAAGTGGGCAGGACGAGCTCTGGGGCCAACGTCCTGACTTTC. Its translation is CASSVEVGRTSSGANVLTF.

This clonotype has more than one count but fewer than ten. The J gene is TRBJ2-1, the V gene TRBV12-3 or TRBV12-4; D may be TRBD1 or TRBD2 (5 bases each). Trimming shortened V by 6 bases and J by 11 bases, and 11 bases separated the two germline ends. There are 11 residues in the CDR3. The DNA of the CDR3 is TGTGCCAGCAGGCGACGGGACCAGCAGTTCTTC. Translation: CASRRRDQQFF.

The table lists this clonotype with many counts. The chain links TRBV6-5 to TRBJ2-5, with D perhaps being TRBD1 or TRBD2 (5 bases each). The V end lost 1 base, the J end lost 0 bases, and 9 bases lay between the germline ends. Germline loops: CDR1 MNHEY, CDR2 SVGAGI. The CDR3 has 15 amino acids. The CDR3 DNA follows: TGTGCCAGCAGTTACTGGGGACCGAACCAAGAGACCCAGTACTTC. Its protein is CASSYWGPNQETQYF.

The CDR3 protein is CASSPRDGLAGLFYNEQFF. The CDR3 DNA reads as TGTGCCAGCAGCCCGCGTGACGGGCTAGCGGGGCTCTTCTACAATGAGCAGTTCTTC. The chain recombines TRBV9 with TRBJ2-1; 9 bases are shared with TRBD2. CDR1 is SGDLS and CDR2 is YYNGEE in the germline V gene. The ends lost 4 bases at V and 3 bases at J; junction bases unmatched: 17. This CDR3 has 19 residues.

The chain's CDR3 is CASSQDPDRGAGNTIYF. The DNA for the CDR3 is TGCGCCAGCAGCCAAGATCCCGACAGGGGCGCTGGAAACACCATATATTTT. The rearrangement links TRBV4-1 to TRBJ1-3; TRBD1 aligns across 8 bases. Germline values: CDR1 MGHRA, CDR2 YSYEKL. V shed 0 bases, J shed 2 bases, and the junction held 6 bases outside the gene matches. The CDR3 spans 17 residues.

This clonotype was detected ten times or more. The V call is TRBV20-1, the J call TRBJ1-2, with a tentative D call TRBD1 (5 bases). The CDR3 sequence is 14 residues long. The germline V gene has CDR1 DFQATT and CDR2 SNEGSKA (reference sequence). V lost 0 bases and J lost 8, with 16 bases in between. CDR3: CSARDLQGTGGYTF. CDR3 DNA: TGCAGTGCTAGAGATCTCCAGGGCACGGGAGGCTACACCTTC.

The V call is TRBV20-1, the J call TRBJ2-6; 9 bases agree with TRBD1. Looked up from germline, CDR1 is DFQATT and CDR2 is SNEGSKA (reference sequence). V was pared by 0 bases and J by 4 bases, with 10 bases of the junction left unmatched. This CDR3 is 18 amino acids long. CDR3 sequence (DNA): TGCAGTGCTAGAGATCTTTCCATCGGGACAGGGGGGGCCAACGTCCTGACTTTC. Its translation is CSARDLSIGTGGANVLTF.

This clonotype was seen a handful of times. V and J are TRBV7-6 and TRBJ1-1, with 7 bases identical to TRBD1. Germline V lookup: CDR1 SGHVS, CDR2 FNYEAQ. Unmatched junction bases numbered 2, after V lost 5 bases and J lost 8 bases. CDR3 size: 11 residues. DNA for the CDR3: TGTGCCAGCAGCCAGGACAGGGAAGCTTTCTTT. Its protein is CASSQDREAFF.

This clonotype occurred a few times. CDR3 bases: TGTGCCAGCAGTTCCCCAAGGACTAGCGGCGACCACGAGCAGTACGTC. This encodes CASSSPRTSGDHEQYV. The chain links TRBV28 to TRBJ2-7; the match to TRBD2 covers 10 bases. Germline loops: CDR1 MDHEN, CDR2 SYDVKM. The CDR3 contains 16 residues. The trim removed 4 bases at V and 5 bases at J, leaving 11 bases unmatched.

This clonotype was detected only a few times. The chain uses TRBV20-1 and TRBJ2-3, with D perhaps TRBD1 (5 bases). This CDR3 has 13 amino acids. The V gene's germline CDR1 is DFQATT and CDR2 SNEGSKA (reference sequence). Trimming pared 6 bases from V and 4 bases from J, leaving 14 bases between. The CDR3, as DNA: TGCAGTGCCCTCTTAAGGGGTCCAGATACGCAGTATTTT. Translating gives CSALLRGPDTQYF.

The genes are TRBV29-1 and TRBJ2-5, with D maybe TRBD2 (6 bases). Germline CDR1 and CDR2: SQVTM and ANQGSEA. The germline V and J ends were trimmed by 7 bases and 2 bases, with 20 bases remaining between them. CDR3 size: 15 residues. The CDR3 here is CSGGGHPNTQETQYF. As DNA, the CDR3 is TGCAGCGGGGGAGGACACCCGAACACTCAAGAGACCCAGTACTTC.

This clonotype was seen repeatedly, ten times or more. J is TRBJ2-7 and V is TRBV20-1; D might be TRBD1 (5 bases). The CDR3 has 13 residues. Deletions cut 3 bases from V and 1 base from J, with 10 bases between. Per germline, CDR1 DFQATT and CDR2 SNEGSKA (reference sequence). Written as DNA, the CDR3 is TGCAGTGCTAGGACAGCAAGGTCCTACGAGCAGTACTTC. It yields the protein CSARTARSYEQYF.

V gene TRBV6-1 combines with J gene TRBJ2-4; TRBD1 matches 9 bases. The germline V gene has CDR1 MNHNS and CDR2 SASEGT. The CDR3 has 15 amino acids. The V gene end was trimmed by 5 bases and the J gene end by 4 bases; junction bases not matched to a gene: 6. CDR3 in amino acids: CASSPWTGAKNIQYF. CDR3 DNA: TGTGCCAGCAGTCCATGGACAGGGGCTAAAAACATTCAGTACTTC.

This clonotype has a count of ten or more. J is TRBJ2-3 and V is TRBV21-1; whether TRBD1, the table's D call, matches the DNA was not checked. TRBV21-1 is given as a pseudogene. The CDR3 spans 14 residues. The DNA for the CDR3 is TGTGCCACCAGGATGGGGGGAGACACAGATACGCAGTATTTT. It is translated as CATRMGGDTDTQYF.

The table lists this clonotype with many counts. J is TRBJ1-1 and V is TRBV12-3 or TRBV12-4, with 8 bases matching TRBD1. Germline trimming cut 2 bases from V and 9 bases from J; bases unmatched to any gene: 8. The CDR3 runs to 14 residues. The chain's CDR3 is CASSLLARTGKAFF. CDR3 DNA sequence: TGTGCCAGCAGTTTACTAGCCCGGACAGGGAAAGCTTTCTTT.